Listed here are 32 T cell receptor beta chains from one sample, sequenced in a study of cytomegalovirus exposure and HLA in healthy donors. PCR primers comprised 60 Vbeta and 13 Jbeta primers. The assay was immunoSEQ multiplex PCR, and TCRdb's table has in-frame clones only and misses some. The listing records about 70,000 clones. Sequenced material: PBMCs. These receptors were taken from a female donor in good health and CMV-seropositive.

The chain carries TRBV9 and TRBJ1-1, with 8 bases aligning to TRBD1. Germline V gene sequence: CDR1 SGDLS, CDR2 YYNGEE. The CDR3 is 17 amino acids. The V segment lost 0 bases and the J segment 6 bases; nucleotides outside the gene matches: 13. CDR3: CASSVGSGTGGVSEAFF. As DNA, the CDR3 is TGTGCCAGCAGCGTAGGTTCCGGGACAGGTGGGGTCTCTGAAGCTTTCTTT.

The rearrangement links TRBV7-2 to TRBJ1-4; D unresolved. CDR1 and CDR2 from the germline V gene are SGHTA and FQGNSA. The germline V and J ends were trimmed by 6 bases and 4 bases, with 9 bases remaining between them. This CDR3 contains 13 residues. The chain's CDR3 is CASRIGVNEKLFF. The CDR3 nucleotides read TGTGCCAGCAGGATTGGAGTTAATGAAAAACTGTTTTTT.

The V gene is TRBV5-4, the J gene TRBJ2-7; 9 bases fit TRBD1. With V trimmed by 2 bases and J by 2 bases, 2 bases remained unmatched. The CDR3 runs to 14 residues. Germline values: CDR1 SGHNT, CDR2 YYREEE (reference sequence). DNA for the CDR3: TGTGCCAGCAGCTTTGGGACAGGGACCTACGAGCAGTACTTC. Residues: CASSFGTGTYEQYF. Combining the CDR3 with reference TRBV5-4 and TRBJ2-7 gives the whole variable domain ETGVTQSPTHLIKTRGQQVTLRCSSQSGHNTVSWYQQALGQGPQFIFQYYREEENGRGNFPPRFSGLQFPNYSSELNVNALELDDSALYLCASSFGTGTYEQYFGPGTRLTVT.

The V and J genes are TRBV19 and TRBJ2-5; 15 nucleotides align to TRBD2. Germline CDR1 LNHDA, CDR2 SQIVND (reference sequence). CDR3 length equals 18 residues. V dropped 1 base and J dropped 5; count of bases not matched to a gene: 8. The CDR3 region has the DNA TGTGCCAGTAGTATAGGCCGGACTAGCGGGAGGGCCAGGGAGACCCAGTACTTC. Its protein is CASSIGRTSGRARETQYF.

The CDR3, as DNA: TGTGCCAGCAGCCAAGAACAGGGGGCTCCCAACGAGCAGTACTTC. Translation: CASSQEQGAPNEQYF. The V call is TRBV4-2, the J call TRBJ2-7; 9 nucleotides align to TRBD1. CDR1 LGHNA and CDR2 YNFKEQ come from the germline V gene. This CDR3 is 15 amino acids long. Trimming took 0 bases from V and 5 from J; bases not matched to a gene: 5.

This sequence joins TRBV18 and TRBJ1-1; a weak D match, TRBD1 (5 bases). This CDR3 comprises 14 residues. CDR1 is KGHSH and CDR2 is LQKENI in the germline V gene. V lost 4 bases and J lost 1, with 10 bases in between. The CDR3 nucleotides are TGTGCCAGCTCACTGCCGACAGAGAACACTGAAGCTTTCTTT. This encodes CASSLPTENTEAFF.

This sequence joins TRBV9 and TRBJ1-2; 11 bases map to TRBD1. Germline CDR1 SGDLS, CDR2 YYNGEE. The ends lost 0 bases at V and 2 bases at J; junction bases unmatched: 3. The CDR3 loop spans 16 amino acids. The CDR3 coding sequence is TGTGCCAGCAGCGTAGCTCGGGACAGGGGGAACTATGGCTACACCTTC. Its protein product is CASSVARDRGNYGYTF.

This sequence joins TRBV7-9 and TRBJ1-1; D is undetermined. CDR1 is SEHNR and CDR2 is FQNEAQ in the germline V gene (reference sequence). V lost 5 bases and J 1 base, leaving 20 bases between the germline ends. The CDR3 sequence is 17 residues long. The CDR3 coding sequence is TGTGCCAGCAGCAAGGACGGAGGCGAGAGGAGGAACACTGAAGCTTTCTTT. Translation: CASSKDGGERRNTEAFF.

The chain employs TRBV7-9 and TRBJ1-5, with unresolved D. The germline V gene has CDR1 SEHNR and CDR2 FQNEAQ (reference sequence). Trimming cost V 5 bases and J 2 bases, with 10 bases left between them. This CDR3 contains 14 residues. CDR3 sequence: CASSTPEGNQPQHF. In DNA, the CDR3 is TGTGCCAGCAGCACCCCGGAGGGCAATCAGCCCCAGCATTTT.

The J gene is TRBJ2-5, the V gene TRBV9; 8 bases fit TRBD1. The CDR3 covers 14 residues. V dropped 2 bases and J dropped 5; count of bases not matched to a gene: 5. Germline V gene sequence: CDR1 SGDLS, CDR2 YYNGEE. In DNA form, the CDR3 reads TGTGCCAGCAGCGTGACAGGGGCTCAGGAGACCCAGTACTTC. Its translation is CASSVTGAQETQYF.

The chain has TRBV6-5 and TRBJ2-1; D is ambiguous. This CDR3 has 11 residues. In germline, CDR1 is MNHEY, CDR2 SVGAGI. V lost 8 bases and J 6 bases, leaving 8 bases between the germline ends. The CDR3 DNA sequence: TGTGCCAGCTTACTCGGCAATGAGCAGTTCTTC. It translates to CASLLGNEQFF.

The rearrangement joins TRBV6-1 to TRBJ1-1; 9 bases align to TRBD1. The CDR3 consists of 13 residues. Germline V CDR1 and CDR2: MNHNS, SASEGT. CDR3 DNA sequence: TGTGCTGGACAGGGGAGGCAGGACACTGAAGCTTTCTTT. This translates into CAGQGRQDTEAFF.

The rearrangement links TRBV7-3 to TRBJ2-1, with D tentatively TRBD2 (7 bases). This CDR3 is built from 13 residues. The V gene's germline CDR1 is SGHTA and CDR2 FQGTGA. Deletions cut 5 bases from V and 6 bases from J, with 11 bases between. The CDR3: CASSLRGGNEQFF. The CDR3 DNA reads TGTGCCAGCAGCCTGAGGGGGGGCAATGAGCAGTTCTTC.

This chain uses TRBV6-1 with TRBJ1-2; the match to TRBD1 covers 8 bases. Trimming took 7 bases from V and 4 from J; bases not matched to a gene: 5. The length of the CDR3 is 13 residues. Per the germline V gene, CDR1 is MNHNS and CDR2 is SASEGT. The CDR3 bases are TGTGCCAGCATTAACACAGGGGGCTATGGCTACACCTTC. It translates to CASINTGGYGYTF.

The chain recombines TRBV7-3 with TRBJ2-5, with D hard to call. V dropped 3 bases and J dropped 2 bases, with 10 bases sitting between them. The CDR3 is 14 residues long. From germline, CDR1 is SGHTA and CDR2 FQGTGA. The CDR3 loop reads CASSLQASQETQYF. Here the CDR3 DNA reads TGTGCCAGCAGCTTGCAGGCGTCTCAAGAGACCCAGTACTTC.

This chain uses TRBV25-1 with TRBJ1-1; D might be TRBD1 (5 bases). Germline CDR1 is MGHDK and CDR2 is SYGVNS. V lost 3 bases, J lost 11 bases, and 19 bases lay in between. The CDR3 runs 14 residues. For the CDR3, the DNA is TGTGCCAGCAGTGATGAGGCTGGGTCAGGGCTGGCTTTCTTT. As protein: CASSDEAGSGLAFF.

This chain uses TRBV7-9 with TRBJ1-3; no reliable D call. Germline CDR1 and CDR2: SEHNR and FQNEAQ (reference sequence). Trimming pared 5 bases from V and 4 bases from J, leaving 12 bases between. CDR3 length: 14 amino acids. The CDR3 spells CASSPETLGNTIYF. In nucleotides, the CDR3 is TGTGCCAGCAGCCCCGAGACATTAGGAAACACCATATATTTT. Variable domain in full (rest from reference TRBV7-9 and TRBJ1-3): DTGVSQNPRHKITKRGQNVTFRCDPISEHNRLYWYRQTLGQGPEFLTYFQNEAQLEKSRLLSDRFSAERPKGSFSTLEIQRTEQGDSAMYLCASSPETLGNTIYFGEGSWLTVV.

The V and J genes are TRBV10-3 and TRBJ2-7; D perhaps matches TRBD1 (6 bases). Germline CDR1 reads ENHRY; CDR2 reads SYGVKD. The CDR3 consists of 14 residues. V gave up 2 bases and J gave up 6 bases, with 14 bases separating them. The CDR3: CAISENRVLGEQYF. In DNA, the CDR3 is TGTGCCATCAGTGAGAACAGGGTGCTGGGCGAGCAGTACTTC.

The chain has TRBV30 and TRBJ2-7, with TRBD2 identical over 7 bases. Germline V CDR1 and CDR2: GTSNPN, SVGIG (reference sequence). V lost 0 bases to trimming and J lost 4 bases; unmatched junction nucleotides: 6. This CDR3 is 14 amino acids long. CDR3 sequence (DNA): TGTGCCTGGAGTGTTTTACCCGGGGGGTACGAGCAGTACTTC. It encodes CAWSVLPGGYEQYF.

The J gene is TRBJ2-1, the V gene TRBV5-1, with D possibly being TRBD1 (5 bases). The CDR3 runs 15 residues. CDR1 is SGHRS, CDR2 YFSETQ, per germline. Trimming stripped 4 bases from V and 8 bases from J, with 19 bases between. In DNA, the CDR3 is TGCGCCAGCAGCGCCGGACAAGGGATGTACGATGAGCAGTTCTTC. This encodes CASSAGQGMYDEQFF. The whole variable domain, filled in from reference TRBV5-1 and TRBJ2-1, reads KAGVTQTPRYLIKTRGQQVTLSCSPISGHRSVSWYQQTPGQGLQFLFEYFSETQRNKGNFPGRFSGRQFSNSRSEMNVSTLELGDSALYLCASSAGQGMYDEQFFGPGTRLTVL.

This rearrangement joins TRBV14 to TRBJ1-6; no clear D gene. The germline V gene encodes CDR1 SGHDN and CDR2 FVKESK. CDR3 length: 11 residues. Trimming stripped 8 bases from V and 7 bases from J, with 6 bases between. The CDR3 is CASSKNSPLHF. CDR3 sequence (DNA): TGTGCCAGCTCAAAAAATTCACCCCTCCACTTT. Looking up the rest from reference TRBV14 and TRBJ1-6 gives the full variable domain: EAGVTQFPSHSVIEKGQTVTLRCDPISGHDNLYWYRRVMGKEIKFLLHFVKESKQDESGMPNNRFLAERTGGTYSTLKVQPAELEDSGVYFCASSKNSPLHFGNGTRLTVT.

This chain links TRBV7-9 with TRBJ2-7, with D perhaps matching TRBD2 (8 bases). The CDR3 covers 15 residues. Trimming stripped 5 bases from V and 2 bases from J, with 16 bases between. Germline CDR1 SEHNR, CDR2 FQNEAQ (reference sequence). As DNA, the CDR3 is TGTGCCAGCAGCCCCGGGAGGGACAGCGCCTACGAGCAGTACTTC. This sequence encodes CASSPGRDSAYEQYF. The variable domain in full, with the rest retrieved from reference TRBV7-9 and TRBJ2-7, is DTGVSQNPRHKITKRGQNVTFRCDPISEHNRLYWYRQTLGQGPEFLTYFQNEAQLEKSRLLSDRFSAERPKGSFSTLEIQRTEQGDSAMYLCASSPGRDSAYEQYFGPGTRLTVT.

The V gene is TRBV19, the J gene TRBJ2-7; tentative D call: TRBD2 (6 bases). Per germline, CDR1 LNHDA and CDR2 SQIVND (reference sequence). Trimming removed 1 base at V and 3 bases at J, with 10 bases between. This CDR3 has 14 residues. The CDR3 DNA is TGTGCCAGTAGTATAGGGTCGGGAGTCTACGAGCAGTACTTC. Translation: CASSIGSGVYEQYF.

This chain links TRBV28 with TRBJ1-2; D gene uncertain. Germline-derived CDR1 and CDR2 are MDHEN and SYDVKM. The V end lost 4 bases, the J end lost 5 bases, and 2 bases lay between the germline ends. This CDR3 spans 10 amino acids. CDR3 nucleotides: TGTGCCAGCAGTTCGTATGGCTACACCTTC. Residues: CASSSYGYTF.

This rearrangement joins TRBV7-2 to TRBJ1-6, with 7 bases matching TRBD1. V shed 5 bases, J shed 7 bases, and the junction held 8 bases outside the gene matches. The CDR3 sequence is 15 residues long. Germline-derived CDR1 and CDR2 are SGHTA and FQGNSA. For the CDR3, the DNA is TGTGCCAGCAGCCAAAGACCGGGACAGAATTCACCCCTCCACTTT. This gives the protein CASSQRPGQNSPLHF.

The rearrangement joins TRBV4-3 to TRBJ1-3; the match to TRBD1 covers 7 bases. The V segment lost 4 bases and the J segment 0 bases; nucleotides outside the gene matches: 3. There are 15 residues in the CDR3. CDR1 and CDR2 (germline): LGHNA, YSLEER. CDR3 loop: CASSPGTASGNTIYF. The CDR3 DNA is TGCGCCAGCAGCCCTGGGACAGCCTCTGGAAACACCATATATTTT.

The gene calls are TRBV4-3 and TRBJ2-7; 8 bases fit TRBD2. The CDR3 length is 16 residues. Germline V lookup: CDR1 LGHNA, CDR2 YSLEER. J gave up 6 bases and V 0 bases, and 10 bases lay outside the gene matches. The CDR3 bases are TGCGCCAGCAGCCAAGATAGGGGGGTAGCGGGATCCGAGCAGTACTTC. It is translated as CASSQDRGVAGSEQYF.

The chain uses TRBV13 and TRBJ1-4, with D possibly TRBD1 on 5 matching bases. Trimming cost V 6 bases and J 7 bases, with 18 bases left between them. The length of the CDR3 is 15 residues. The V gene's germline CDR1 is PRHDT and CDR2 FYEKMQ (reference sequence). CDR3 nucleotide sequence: TGTGCCAGCAGTGACGGGGGGATGGGTGGTGAAAAACTGTTTTTT. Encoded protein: CASSDGGMGGEKLFF.

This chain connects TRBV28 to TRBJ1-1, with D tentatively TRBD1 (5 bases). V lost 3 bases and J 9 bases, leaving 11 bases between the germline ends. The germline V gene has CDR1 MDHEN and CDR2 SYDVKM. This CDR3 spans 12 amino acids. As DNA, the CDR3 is TGTGCCAGCAGTTTTTGGTCAGGGCAAGCTTTCTTT. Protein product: CASSFWSGQAFF.

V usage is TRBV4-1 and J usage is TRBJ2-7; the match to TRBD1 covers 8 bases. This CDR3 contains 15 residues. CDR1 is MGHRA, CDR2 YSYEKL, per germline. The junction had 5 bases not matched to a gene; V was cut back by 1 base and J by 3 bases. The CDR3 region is CASSQAGQGNYEQYF. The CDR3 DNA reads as TGCGCCAGCAGCCAAGCTGGACAGGGAAACTACGAGCAGTACTTC.

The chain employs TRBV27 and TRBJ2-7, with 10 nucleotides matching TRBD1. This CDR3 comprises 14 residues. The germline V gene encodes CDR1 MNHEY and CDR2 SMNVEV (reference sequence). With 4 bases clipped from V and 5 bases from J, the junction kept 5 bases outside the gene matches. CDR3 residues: CASSSDRGIHEQYF. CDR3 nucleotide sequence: TGTGCCAGCAGTTCGGACAGGGGGATCCACGAGCAGTACTTC.

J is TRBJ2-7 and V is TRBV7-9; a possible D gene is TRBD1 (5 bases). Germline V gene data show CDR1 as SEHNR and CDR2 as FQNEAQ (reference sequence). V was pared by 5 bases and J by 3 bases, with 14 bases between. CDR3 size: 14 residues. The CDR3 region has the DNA TGTGCCAGCAGCAGTGACAGTGGGTTCTACGAGCAGTACTTC. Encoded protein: CASSSDSGFYEQYF.